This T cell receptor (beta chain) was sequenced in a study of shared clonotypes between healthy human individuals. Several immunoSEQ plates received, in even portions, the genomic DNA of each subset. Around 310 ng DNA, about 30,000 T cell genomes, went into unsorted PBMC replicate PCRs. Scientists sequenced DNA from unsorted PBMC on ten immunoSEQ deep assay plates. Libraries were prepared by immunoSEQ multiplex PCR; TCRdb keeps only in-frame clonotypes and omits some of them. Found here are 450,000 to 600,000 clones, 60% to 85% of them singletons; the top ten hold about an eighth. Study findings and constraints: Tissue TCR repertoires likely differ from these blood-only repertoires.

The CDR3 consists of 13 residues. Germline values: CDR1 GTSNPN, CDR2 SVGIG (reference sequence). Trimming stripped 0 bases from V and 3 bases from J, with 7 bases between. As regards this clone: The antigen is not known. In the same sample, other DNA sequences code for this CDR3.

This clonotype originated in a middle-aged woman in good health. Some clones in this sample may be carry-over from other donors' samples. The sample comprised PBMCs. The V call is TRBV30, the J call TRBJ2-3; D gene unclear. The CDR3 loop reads CAWSVVSTDTQYF. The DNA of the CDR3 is TGTGCCTGGAGTGTAGTCAGTACAGATACGCAGTATTTT.